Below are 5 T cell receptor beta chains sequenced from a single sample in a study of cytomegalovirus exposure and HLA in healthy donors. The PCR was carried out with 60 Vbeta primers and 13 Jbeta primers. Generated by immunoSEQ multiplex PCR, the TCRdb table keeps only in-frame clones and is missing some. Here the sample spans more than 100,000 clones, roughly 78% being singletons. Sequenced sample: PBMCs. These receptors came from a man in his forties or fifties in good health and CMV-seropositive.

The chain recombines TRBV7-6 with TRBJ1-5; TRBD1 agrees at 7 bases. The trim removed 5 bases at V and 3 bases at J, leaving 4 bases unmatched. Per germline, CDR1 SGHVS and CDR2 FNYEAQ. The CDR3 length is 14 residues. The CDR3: CASSPQGPNQPQHF. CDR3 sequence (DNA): TGTGCCAGCAGCCCACAGGGGCCCAATCAGCCCCAGCATTTT.

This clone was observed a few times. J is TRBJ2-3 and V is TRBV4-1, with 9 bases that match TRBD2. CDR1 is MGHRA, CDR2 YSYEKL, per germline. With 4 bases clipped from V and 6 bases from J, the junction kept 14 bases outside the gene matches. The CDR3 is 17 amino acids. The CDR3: CASSLRGVAGAGDTQYF. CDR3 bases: TGCGCCAGCAGCCTTCGGGGGGTAGCGGGAGCTGGTGATACGCAGTATTTT.

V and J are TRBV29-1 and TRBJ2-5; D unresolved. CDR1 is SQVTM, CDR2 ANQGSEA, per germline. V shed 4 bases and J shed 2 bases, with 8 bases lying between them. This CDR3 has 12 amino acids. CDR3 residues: CSVASGQETQYF. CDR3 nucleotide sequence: TGCAGCGTTGCGTCAGGACAAGAGACCCAGTACTTC.

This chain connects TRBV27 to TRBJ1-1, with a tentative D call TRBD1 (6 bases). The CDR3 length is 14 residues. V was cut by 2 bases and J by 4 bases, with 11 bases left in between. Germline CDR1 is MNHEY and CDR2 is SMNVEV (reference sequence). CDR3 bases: TGTGCCAGCAGTTTACTCCTCAGGGGCACTGAAGCTTTCTTT. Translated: CASSLLLRGTEAFF.

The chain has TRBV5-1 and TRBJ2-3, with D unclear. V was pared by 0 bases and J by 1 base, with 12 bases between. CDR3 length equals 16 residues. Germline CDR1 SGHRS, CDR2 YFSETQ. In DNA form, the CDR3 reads TGCGCCAGCAGCTTGGCAAATGCGGCAGGCACAGATACGCAGTATTTT. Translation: CASSLANAAGTDTQYF.